The next 16 T cell receptor beta chains were all read from a single sample in a study of vaccination and CD4 T cells after COVID-19 (dated by TCRdb to 2021 to 2024). The sample's treatment or condition label is to be understood as: roughly ten-day PBMC culture with coronavirus spike peptide pools or control peptides (ViraFEST assay). The antigens for these receptors are not known. The receptor library was made with PCR. The data were produced on an Illumina iSeq 100. At the Johns Hopkins FTIC core, DNA from the cultured CD4+ T cells underwent TCR sequencing with the Oncomine TCR Beta short-read assay. The public sequencing data were trimmed at Q25 with fastp and processed into clonotypes with MiXCR by TCRdb, which kept only in-frame beta chains. Each CDR3 protein gets just one entry, which takes the most common genes and DNA from the rows behind it. For this sample there are about 20,000 distinct CDR3 sequences; around 55% appear just once. The top ten hold about 8.2% of the sample.

Sequencing was performed on CD4+ T cells from blood, cultured in vitro. The receptors stem from a human donor who had recovered from COVID-19.

This clonotype was detected only a few times. This chain connects TRBV2 to TRBJ1-1, with D perhaps matching TRBD1 (6 bases). Germline V CDR1 and CDR2: SNHLY, FYNNEI. This CDR3 is 15 amino acids long. The germline V and J ends were trimmed by 2 bases and 5 bases, with 15 bases remaining between them. CDR3 nucleotides: TGTGCCAGCAGTGAATGGGGCAGGGGAGGAACTGAAGCTTTCTTT. This encodes CASSEWGRGGTEAFF.

The chain couples TRBV6-5 to TRBJ2-7; 9 bases are shared with TRBD1. CDR3 size: 14 residues. Germline V gives CDR1 MNHEY, CDR2 SVGAGI. Trimming took 4 bases from V and 4 from J; bases not matched to a gene: 5. The CDR3 reads CASSWDRVPYEQYF. CDR3 nucleotide sequence: TGTGCCAGCAGTTGGGACAGGGTCCCTTACGAGCAGTACTTC.

In this sample, this clonotype turned up a few times. The rearrangement links TRBV20-1 to TRBJ2-7; 10 positions match TRBD1. CDR1 DFQATT and CDR2 SNEGSKA come from the germline V gene (reference sequence). Losses at the gene ends were 5 bases for V and 3 bases for J; bases not matched to a gene: 7. CDR3 size: 14 residues. The CDR3 DNA follows: TGCAGTGCTCTGAATGGACAGGGGGGCTACGAGCAGTACTTC. It encodes CSALNGQGGYEQYF.

The chain carries TRBV4-1 and TRBJ2-3; 12 bases map to TRBD2. V was pared by 1 base and J by 3 bases, with 5 bases of the junction left unmatched. The CDR3 runs 17 residues. Germline CDR1 is MGHRA and CDR2 is YSYEKL. The chain's CDR3 is CASSQVPTSGRTDTQYF. The CDR3 nucleotides are TGCGCCAGCAGCCAAGTCCCGACTAGCGGGAGAACAGATACGCAGTATTTT.

The rearrangement links TRBV5-4 to TRBJ2-7; 8 bases map to TRBD2. CDR1 and CDR2 from the germline V gene are SGHNT and YYREEE (reference sequence). CDR3 size: 13 residues. V shed 0 bases, J shed 7 bases, and the junction held 3 bases outside the gene matches. The CDR3 nucleotides read TGTGCCAGCAGCTTGGGCGGGAGGAAGGAGCAGTACTTC. The encoded protein is CASSLGGRKEQYF.

This chain links TRBV7-9 with TRBJ2-5, with 8 bases identical to TRBD1. There are 19 residues in the CDR3. Per the germline V gene, CDR1 is SEHNR and CDR2 is FQNEAQ (reference sequence). The ends lost 2 bases at V and 1 base at J; junction bases unmatched: 15. The DNA for the CDR3 is TGTGCCAGCAGCTTAAACTTGGGGTGGAGGACAGGGACCCAAGAGACCCAGTACTTC. Translated, it gives CASSLNLGWRTGTQETQYF.

This clonotype was seen a few times. The chain joins TRBV6-1 to TRBJ2-7; 8 nucleotides align to TRBD1. This CDR3 comprises 13 residues. CDR1 MNHNS and CDR2 SASEGT come from the germline V gene. The J segment lost 2 bases and the V segment lost 6 bases, leaving 3 bases of the junction unmatched. CDR3 sequence (DNA): TGTGCCAGCAGCCCGGACAGGGCCTACGAGCAGTACTTC. It specifies CASSPDRAYEQYF.

Details on this clonotype: One end of the junction fails to match germline, which may point to a read error. The chain has TRBV19 and TRBJ1-2, with 7 positions matching TRBD1. Germline CDR1 and CDR2: LNHDA and SQIVND (reference sequence). The length of the CDR3 is 19 residues. The chain's CDR3 is CTSISMGMTGRIGNYGYTF. CDR3 nucleotides: TGTACCAGTATTAGTATGGGGATGACAGGGAGAATCGGTAACTATGGCTACACCTTC. The full variable domain, in which reference TRBV19 and TRBJ1-2 provide the parts outside the CDR3, is DGGITQSPKYLFRKEGQNVTLSCEQNLNHDAMYWYRQDPGQGLRLIYYSQIVNDFQKGDIAEGYSVSREKKESFPLTVTSAQKNPTAFYLCTSISMGMTGRIGNYGYTFGSGTRLTVV.

This clonotype was observed a single time. The chain joins TRBV28 to TRBJ2-3; possible D gene TRBD1, 6 bases. Germline CDR1 and CDR2: MDHEN and SYDVKM. This CDR3 has 16 amino acids. The V and J ends lost 5 bases and 2 bases respectively, with 17 bases between them. CDR3 region: CASSPGTPGFTDTQYF. The CDR3 bases are TGTGCCAGCAGTCCGGGGACACCCGGGTTCACAGATACGCAGTATTTT.

The chain links TRBV6-1 to TRBJ1-5; no firm D call. Trimming cost V 3 bases and J 4 bases, with 25 bases left between them. This CDR3 comprises 19 residues. Germline CDR1 is MNHNS and CDR2 is SASEGT. Here the CDR3 reads CASSEIHRGPRRRNQPQHF. The DNA for the CDR3 is TGTGCCAGCAGTGAGATCCACCGCGGGCCCCGACGGCGAAATCAGCCCCAGCATTTT.

The chain couples TRBV20-1 to TRBJ1-1; D is ambiguous. The CDR3 covers 16 residues. Trimming removed 0 bases at V and 4 bases at J, with 18 bases between. The germline gives CDR1 DFQATT, CDR2 SNEGSKA (reference sequence). As DNA, the CDR3 is TGCAGTGCTAGAGATAGGGCGCGACCTTATTTCACTGAAGCTTTCTTT. Translation gives CSARDRARPYFTEAFF.

The gene calls are TRBV6-5 and TRBJ2-3, with 7 bases fitting TRBD2. V shed 3 bases, J shed 8 bases, and the junction held 8 bases outside the gene matches. The germline V gene has CDR1 MNHEY and CDR2 SVGAGI. The CDR3 spans 14 residues. The CDR3 DNA sequence: TGTGCCAGCAGTTATCGAGCGGGGCAGGGTACGCAGTATTTT. The encoded protein is CASSYRAGQGTQYF.

The chain employs TRBV6-5 and TRBJ1-1; D remains ambiguous. This CDR3 contains 14 residues. CDR1 MNHEY and CDR2 SVGAGI come from the germline V gene. V lost 2 bases and J lost 3, with 10 bases in between. The CDR3 DNA sequence: TGTGCCAGCAGTTACCTACGGCCGGACACTGAAGCTTTCTTT. Amino acid sequence: CASSYLRPDTEAFF.

This clonotype was found a few times. The chain has TRBV20-1 and TRBJ2-3; D remains unclear. Deletions cut 3 bases from V and 2 bases from J, with 12 bases between. The CDR3 has 14 amino acids. The germline CDR1 and CDR2 sequences are DFQATT and SNEGSKA (reference sequence). CDR3 nucleotides: TGCAGTGCTAGGAACCGATTATTCACAGATACGCAGTATTTT. It encodes CSARNRLFTDTQYF.

This sequence joins TRBV20-1 and TRBJ2-5; D gene ambiguous. V was cut by 4 bases and J by 4 bases, with 10 bases left in between. Per the germline V gene, CDR1 is DFQATT and CDR2 is SNEGSKA (reference sequence). CDR3 length: 12 residues. The CDR3 DNA follows: TGCAGTGCTACCGAACGAGGAGAGACCCAGTACTTC. Protein product: CSATERGETQYF.

This clonotype was observed once. As DNA, the CDR3 is TGTGCCAGCAGCTCCCGGGACAAAATACCCTATGGCTACACCTTC. Protein product: CASSSRDKIPYGYTF. The chain couples TRBV6-2 or TRBV6-3 to TRBJ1-2; tentatively, D is TRBD1 (6 bases). This CDR3 spans 15 amino acids. Germline V gives CDR1 MNHEY, CDR2 SVGEGT. Trimming shortened V by 6 bases and J by 4 bases, and 18 bases separated the two germline ends.